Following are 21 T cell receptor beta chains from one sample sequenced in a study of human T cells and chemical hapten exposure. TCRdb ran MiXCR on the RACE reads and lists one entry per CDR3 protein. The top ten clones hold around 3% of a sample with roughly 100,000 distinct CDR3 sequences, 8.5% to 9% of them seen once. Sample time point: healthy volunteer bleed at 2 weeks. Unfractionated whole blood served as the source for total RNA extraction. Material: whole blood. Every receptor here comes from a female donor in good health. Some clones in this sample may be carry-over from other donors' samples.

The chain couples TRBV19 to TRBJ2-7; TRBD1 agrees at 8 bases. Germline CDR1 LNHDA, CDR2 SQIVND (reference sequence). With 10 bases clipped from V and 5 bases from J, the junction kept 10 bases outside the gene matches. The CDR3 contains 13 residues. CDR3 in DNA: TGTGCCATATCAGACAGGGGCGGCAACGAGCAGTACTTC. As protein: CAISDRGGNEQYF.

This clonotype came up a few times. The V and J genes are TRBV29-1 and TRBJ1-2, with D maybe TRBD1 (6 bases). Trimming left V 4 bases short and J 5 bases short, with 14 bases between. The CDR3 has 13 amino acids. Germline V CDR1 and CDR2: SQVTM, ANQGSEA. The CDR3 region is CSVVIGGPYGYTF. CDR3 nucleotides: TGCAGCGTTGTAATAGGGGGACCGTATGGCTACACCTTC.

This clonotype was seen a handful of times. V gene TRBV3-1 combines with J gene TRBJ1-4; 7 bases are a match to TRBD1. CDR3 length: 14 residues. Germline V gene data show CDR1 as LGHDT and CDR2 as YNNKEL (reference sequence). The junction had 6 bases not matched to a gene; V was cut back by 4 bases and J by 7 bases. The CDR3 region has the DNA TGTGCCAGCAGCCCATCGGGACAGTTTGAAAAACTGTTTTTT. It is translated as CASSPSGQFEKLFF.

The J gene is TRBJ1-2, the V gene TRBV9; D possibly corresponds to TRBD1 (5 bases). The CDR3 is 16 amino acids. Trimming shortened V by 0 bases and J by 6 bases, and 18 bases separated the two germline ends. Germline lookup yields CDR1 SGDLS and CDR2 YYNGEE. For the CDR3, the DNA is TGTGCCAGCAGCGTAGGGACCCCGCCAGGGAGGGATGGCTACACCTTC. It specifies CASSVGTPPGRDGYTF.

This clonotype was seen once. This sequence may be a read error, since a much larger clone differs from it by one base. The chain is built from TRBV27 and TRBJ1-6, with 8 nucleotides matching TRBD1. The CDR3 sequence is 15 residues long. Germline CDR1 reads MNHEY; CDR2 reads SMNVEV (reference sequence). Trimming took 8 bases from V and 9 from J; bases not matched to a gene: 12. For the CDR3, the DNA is TGTGCCAGCGGTCCCCTCGGCAGGGGGCTTTCACCCCTCCACTTT. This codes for CASGPLGRGLSPLHF.

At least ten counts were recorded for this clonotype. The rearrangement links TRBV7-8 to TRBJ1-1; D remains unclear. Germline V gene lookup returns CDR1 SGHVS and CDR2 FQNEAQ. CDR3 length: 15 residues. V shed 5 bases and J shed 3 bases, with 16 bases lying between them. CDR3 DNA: TGTGCCAGCAGCCCGTCTCGGTTAGGGTACACTGAAGCTTTCTTT. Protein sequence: CASSPSRLGYTEAFF.

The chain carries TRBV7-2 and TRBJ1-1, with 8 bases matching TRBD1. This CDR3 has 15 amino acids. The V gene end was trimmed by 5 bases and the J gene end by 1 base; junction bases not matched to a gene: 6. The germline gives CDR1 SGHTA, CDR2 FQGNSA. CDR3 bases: TGTGCCAGCAGCCTTCATGGACAGGGGAACACTGAAGCTTTCTTT. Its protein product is CASSLHGQGNTEAFF. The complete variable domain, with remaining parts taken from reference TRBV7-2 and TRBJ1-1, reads GAGVSQSPSNKVTEKGKDVELRCDPISGHTALYWYRQSLGQGLEFLIYFQGNSAPDKSGLPSDRFSAERTGGSVSTLTIQRTQQEDSAVYLCASSLHGQGNTEAFFGQGTRLTVV.

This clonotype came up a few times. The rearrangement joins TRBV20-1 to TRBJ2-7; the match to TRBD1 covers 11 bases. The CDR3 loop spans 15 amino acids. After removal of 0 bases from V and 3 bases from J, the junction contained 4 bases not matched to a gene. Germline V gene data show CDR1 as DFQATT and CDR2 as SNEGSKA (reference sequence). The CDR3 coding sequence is TGCAGTGCTAGAGATCCGGGACAGGGGGTCTACGAGCAGTACTTC. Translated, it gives CSARDPGQGVYEQYF.

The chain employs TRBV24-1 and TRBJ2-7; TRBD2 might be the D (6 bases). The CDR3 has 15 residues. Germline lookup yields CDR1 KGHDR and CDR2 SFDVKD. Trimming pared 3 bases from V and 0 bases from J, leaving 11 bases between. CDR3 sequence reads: CATSDTTTSSYEQYF. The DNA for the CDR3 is TGTGCCACCAGTGATACGACGACTAGCTCCTACGAGCAGTACTTC.

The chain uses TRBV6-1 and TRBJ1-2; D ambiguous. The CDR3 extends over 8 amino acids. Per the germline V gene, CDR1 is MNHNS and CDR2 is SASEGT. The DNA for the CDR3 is TGTGCGTCGCTGGGCTACACCTTC. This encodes CASLGYTF.

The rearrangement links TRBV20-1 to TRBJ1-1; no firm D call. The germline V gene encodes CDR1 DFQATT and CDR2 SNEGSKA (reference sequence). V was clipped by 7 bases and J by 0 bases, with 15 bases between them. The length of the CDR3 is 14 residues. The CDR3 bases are TGCAGTGGGGTGTCGAACCTCATGAACACTGAAGCTTTCTTT. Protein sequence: CSGVSNLMNTEAFF.

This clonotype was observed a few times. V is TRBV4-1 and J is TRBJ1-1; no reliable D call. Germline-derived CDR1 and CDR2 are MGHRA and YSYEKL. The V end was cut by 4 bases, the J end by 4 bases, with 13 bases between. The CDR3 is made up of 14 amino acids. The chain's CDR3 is CASSPPPGFTEAFF. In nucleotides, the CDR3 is TGCGCCAGCAGCCCCCCCCCGGGGTTCACTGAAGCTTTCTTT.

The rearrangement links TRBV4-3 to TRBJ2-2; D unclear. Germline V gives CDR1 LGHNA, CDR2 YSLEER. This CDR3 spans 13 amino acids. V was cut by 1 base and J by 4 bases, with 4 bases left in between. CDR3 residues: CASSQGLTGELFF. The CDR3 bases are TGCGCCAGCAGCCAAGGACTCACCGGGGAGCTGTTTTTT.

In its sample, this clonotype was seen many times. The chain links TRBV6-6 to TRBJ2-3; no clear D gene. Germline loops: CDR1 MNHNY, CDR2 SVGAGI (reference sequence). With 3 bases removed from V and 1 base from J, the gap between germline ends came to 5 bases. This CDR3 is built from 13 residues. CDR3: CASSYRGTDTQYF. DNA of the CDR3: TGTGCCAGCAGTTATAGGGGCACAGATACGCAGTATTTT.

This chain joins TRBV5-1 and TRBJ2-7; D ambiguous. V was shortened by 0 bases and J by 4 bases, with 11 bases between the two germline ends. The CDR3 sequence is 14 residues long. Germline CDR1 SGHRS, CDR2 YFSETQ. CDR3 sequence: CASSLVGRTYEQYF. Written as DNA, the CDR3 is TGCGCCAGCAGCTTGGTAGGACGCACTTACGAGCAGTACTTC.

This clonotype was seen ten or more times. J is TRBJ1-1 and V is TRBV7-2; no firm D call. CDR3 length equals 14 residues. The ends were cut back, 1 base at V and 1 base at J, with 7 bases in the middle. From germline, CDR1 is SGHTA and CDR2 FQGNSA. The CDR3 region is CASSLVIKNTEAFF. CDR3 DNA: TGTGCCAGCAGCTTAGTTATCAAGAACACTGAAGCTTTCTTT.

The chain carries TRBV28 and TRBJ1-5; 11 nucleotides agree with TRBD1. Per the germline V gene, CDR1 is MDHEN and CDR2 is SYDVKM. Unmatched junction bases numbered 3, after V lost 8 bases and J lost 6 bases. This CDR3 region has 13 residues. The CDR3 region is CASADRGPQPQHF. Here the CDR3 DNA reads TGTGCCAGCGCGGACAGGGGGCCTCAGCCCCAGCATTTT. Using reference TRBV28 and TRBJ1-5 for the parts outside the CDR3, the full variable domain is DVKVTQSSRYLVKRTGEKVFLECVQDMDHENMFWYRQDPGLGLRLIYFSYDVKMKEKGDIPEGYSVSREKKERFSLILESASTNQTSMYLCASADRGPQPQHFGDGTRLSIL.

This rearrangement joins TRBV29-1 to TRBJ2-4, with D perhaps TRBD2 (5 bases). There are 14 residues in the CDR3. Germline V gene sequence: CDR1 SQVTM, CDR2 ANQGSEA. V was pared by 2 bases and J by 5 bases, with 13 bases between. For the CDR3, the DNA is TGCAGCGTTGAACCTCCGGGGTTACAAAACATTCAGTACTTC. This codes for CSVEPPGLQNIQYF.

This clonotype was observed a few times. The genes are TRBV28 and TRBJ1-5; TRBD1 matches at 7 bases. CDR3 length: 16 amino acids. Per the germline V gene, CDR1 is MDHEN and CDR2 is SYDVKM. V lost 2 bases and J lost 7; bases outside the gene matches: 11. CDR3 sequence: CASSLGQVTFGQPQHF. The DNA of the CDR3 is TGTGCCAGCAGTTTAGGACAGGTTACCTTCGGGCAGCCCCAGCATTTT. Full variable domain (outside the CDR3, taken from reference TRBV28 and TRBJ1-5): DVKVTQSSRYLVKRTGEKVFLECVQDMDHENMFWYRQDPGLGLRLIYFSYDVKMKEKGDIPEGYSVSREKKERFSLILESASTNQTSMYLCASSLGQVTFGQPQHFGDGTRLSIL.

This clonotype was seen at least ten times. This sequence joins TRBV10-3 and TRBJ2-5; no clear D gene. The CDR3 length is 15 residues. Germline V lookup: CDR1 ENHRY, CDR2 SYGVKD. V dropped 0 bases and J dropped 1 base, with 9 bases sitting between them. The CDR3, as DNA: TGTGCCATCAGTGAGTCAATGGCGTCCCAAGAGACCCAGTACTTC. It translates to CAISESMASQETQYF.

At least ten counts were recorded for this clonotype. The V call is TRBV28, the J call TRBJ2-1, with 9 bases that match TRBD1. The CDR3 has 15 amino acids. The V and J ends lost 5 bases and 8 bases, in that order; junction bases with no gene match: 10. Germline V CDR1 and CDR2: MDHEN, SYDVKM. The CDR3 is CASSGSGQGIDEQFF. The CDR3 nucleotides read TGTGCCAGCAGTGGTTCCGGACAGGGGATCGATGAGCAGTTCTTC.